A single sample is the source of the 27 T cell receptor beta chains below, sequenced in a study of response to subunit inactivated influenza vaccine. TCRdb called the RT-PCR reads again in MiXCR, with one record for every CDR3 protein. The sample lists just under 550,000 distinct CDR3 sequences, under 25% seen once, with approximately 3% in the top ten. This sample also belongs to another study, concerning T cells expressing NK-cell markers. As that study records: Production of TCR beta cDNA relied on 5'RACE template switching with UMIs.

The sample here was CD4+ T cells sorted from PBMCs, taken about 11 days after vaccination. Source of these receptors: a man aged 45-65 years who received an inactivated influenza vaccine.

The chain joins TRBV12-3 or TRBV12-4 to TRBJ2-3; 8 nucleotides align to TRBD2. V was pared by 1 base and J by 3 bases, with 18 bases of the junction left unmatched. The CDR3 totals 20 residues. Here the CDR3 reads CASSLDLSGLTGGKTDTQYF. CDR3 DNA: TGTGCCAGCAGTTTAGACCTCTCCGGTCTTACGGGGGGGAAAACAGATACGCAGTATTTT.

This clonotype has a handful of counts. The chain combines TRBV5-1 with TRBJ2-2; perhaps TRBD2 as D (5 bases). V lost 4 bases and J lost 1, with 14 bases in between. The CDR3 consists of 16 residues. Germline assignment: CDR1 SGHRS and CDR2 YFSETQ. The CDR3 is CASSPPPAGNTGELFF. In DNA, the CDR3 is TGCGCCAGCAGCCCCCCGCCGGCGGGGAACACCGGGGAGCTGTTTTTT.

This clonotype was observed a handful of times. V is TRBV12-3 or TRBV12-4 and J is TRBJ1-1, with a weak D call TRBD1 (6 bases). CDR3 length: 15 residues. Trimming cost V 6 bases and J 2 bases, with 16 bases left between them. Here the CDR3 reads CASSPTPGHNTEAFF. DNA for the CDR3: TGTGCCAGCAGCCCGACGCCGGGACACAACACTGAAGCTTTCTTT.

This rearrangement joins TRBV3-1 to TRBJ2-7; D gene ambiguous. The CDR3 sequence is 12 residues long. V lost 3 bases and J lost 9, with 12 bases in between. CDR1 and CDR2 (germline): LGHDT, YNNKEL (reference sequence). CDR3 nucleotides: TGTGCCAGCAGCCAGGGCATGGGCTGGCAGTACTTC. Residues: CASSQGMGWQYF.

The chain uses TRBV15 and TRBJ1-5; D remains ambiguous. Germline CDR1 and CDR2: LNHNV and YYDKDF (reference sequence). The CDR3 totals 12 residues. The V end lost 8 bases, the J end lost 7 bases, and 12 bases lay between the germline ends. The CDR3 reads CATARPDQPQHF. CDR3 bases: TGTGCCACCGCCAGACCGGACCAGCCCCAGCATTTT.

The gene calls are TRBV5-1 and TRBJ2-7; D call uncertain. Germline loops: CDR1 SGHRS, CDR2 YFSETQ. The CDR3 sequence is 12 residues long. V gave up 4 bases and J gave up 5 bases, with 10 bases separating them. CDR3 bases: TGCGCCAGCAGCACTGACATCAACGAGCAGTACTTC. This sequence encodes CASSTDINEQYF.

The V and J genes are TRBV27 and TRBJ2-5; 10 nucleotides line up with TRBD2. The V gene's germline CDR1 is MNHEY and CDR2 SMNVEV (reference sequence). The CDR3 totals 15 residues. Losses at the gene ends were 2 bases for V and 4 bases for J; bases not matched to a gene: 4. The DNA for the CDR3 is TGTGCCAGCAGTTTAGTAGCGGGGGGACTAGAGACCCAGTACTTC. This gives the protein CASSLVAGGLETQYF.

A few counts support this clonotype. The V gene is TRBV20-1, the J gene TRBJ2-2, with D hard to call. CDR1 is DFQATT and CDR2 is SNEGSKA in the germline V gene (reference sequence). The CDR3 sequence is 12 residues long. The V gene lost 6 bases and the J gene lost 2 bases, with 7 bases spanning the gap. The CDR3 DNA sequence: TGCAGTGCCGCCGTAAACACCGGGGAGCTGTTTTTT. This gives the protein CSAAVNTGELFF.

As DNA, the CDR3 is TGTGCCAGCAGCCAAGAAACAGGGGAGTACGAGCAGTACTTC. Amino acids: CASSQETGEYEQYF. The chain joins TRBV4-2 to TRBJ2-7, with 7 bases that match TRBD1. CDR3 length equals 14 residues. The germline gives CDR1 LGHNA, CDR2 YNFKEQ. The trim removed 0 bases at V and 4 bases at J, leaving 3 bases unmatched.

This clonotype has only one observation. V gene TRBV6-2 or TRBV6-3 combines with J gene TRBJ2-5, with 11 bases fitting TRBD2. Germline loops: CDR1 MNHEY, CDR2 SVGEGT. This CDR3 has 16 residues. J gave up 5 bases and V 6 bases, and 11 bases lay outside the gene matches. The CDR3, as DNA: TGTGCCAGCAGAAGGCGTCCTAGCGGGGGGCGGGAGACCCAGTACTTC. Its protein is CASRRRPSGGRETQYF.

Here the CDR3 reads CASSLLGQGEQYF. DNA of the CDR3: TGTGCCAGCAGCCTTTTGGGACAGGGCGAGCAGTACTTC. V is TRBV12-3 or TRBV12-4 and J is TRBJ2-7; 9 bases align to TRBD1. The CDR3 runs 13 residues. V dropped 6 bases and J dropped 6; count of bases not matched to a gene: 6.

This clonotype was seen a handful of times. The rearrangement uses TRBV27 and TRBJ2-1; TRBD1 agrees at 7 bases. Germline CDR1 MNHEY, CDR2 SMNVEV (reference sequence). V gave up 5 bases and J gave up 7 bases; unmatched junction bases: 14. The CDR3 consists of 16 residues. The CDR3: CASSPKATGVRNEQFF. CDR3 DNA sequence: TGTGCCAGCAGTCCTAAGGCAACAGGGGTTCGGAATGAGCAGTTCTTC.

This clonotype has a count of ten or more. The chain combines TRBV4-3 with TRBJ2-1; 13 bases line up with TRBD2. Looked up from germline, CDR1 is LGHNA and CDR2 is YSLEER. The V gene end was trimmed by 0 bases and the J gene end by 8 bases; junction bases not matched to a gene: 1. The CDR3 runs 15 residues. CDR3 region: CASSQELAGGHEQFF. CDR3 nucleotides: TGCGCCAGCAGCCAAGAACTAGCGGGAGGGCATGAGCAGTTCTTC.

The chain uses TRBV4-3 and TRBJ2-2; no definite D call. The V end lost 0 bases, the J end lost 5 bases, and 7 bases lay between the germline ends. Germline V lookup: CDR1 LGHNA, CDR2 YSLEER. This CDR3 region has 14 residues. Here the CDR3 reads CASSQDSRTGELFF. DNA of the CDR3: TGCGCCAGCAGCCAAGATTCGAGGACCGGGGAGCTGTTTTTT.

CDR3 sequence (DNA): TGTGCCAGCAGCTTAGAGGACAGGGCCTACTATGGCTACACCTTC. The encoded protein is CASSLEDRAYYGYTF. The genes are TRBV7-2 and TRBJ1-2, with 8 positions matching TRBD1. Germline-derived CDR1 and CDR2 are SGHTA and FQGNSA. V was clipped by 1 base and J by 3 bases; unmatched bases: 4. The CDR3 spans 15 residues.

As to this clonotype: The junction does not match germline at one end; this may be a read error. CDR3 sequence reads: CASSFDHSGRSF. In nucleotides, the CDR3 is TGCGCCAGCAGCTTTGACCACAGCGGGCGCTCCTTC. The chain employs TRBV4-1 and TRBJ1-2; D unresolved. The germline CDR1 and CDR2 sequences are MGHRA and YSYEKL. The CDR3 runs 12 residues.

This clonotype turned up a few times. The genes are TRBV20-1 and TRBJ2-7; perhaps TRBD1 as D (5 bases). In germline, CDR1 is DFQATT, CDR2 SNEGSKA (reference sequence). This CDR3 has 12 amino acids. V lost 6 bases, J lost 2 bases, and 11 bases lay in between. CDR3 nucleotides: TGCAGTGCACCGGACATAACCTACGAGCAGTACTTC. It specifies CSAPDITYEQYF.

The chain carries TRBV7-9 and TRBJ1-6; 7 nucleotides match TRBD1. The trim removed 5 bases at V and 8 bases at J, leaving 9 bases unmatched. The V gene's germline CDR1 is SEHNR and CDR2 FQNEAQ (reference sequence). This CDR3 has 15 amino acids. In DNA form, the CDR3 reads TGTGCCAGCAGCCCGACGGGACAGACTTATTCACCCCTCCACTTT. It is translated as CASSPTGQTYSPLHF.

The chain recombines TRBV14 with TRBJ2-3; 7 bases line up with TRBD2. Germline-derived CDR1 and CDR2 are SGHDN and FVKESK. This CDR3 is built from 15 residues. V lost 3 bases to trimming and J lost 9 bases; unmatched junction nucleotides: 12. This CDR3 is CASSHARRTRETQYF. The DNA of the CDR3 is TGTGCCAGCAGCCATGCCCGAAGGACGCGGGAGACGCAGTATTTT.

About this clonotype: Relative to the germline gene, one junction end is altered; a read error may explain this. The rearrangement joins TRBV5-1 to TRBJ2-2; D is perhaps TRBD1 (6 bases). Germline CDR1 is SGHRS and CDR2 is YFSETQ. This CDR3 spans 13 amino acids. In nucleotides, the CDR3 is TGCGCCAGCAGAATGGGGGACACCTGGGAGCTGTTTTTT. It codes for CASRMGDTWELFF.

J is TRBJ2-1 and V is TRBV11-2, with 12 nucleotides matching TRBD2. Germline values: CDR1 SGHAT, CDR2 FQNNGV. The CDR3 covers 16 residues. V was pared by 2 bases and J by 6 bases, with 5 bases of the junction left unmatched. The CDR3 DNA reads as TGTGCCAGCAGCTTAACGACTAGCGGGAGTAGCAATGAGCAGTTCTTC. It codes for CASSLTTSGSSNEQFF.

The V and J genes are TRBV4-1 and TRBJ2-1; 9 bases fit TRBD2. Germline assignment: CDR1 MGHRA and CDR2 YSYEKL. V was pared by 2 bases and J by 1 base, with 3 bases of the junction left unmatched. The CDR3 runs 16 residues. As DNA, the CDR3 is TGCGCCAGCAGCCAAAGGGGACTAGCTTCCTACAATGAGCAGTTCTTC. Translation: CASSQRGLASYNEQFF.

This clonotype was counted only a few times. The chain recombines TRBV11-2 with TRBJ2-7; the match to TRBD2 covers 13 bases. The germline CDR1 and CDR2 sequences are SGHAT and FQNNGV. J gave up 1 base and V 5 bases, and 11 bases lay outside the gene matches. The length of the CDR3 is 18 residues. The DNA for the CDR3 is TGTGCCAGCAGCCTGCGAGGACTAGCGGGAGTTTGGTCCTACGAGCAGTACTTC. Translation: CASSLRGLAGVWSYEQYF.

This clonotype was seen a few times. The gene calls are TRBV28 and TRBJ2-2; 8 nucleotides line up with TRBD2. Germline loops: CDR1 MDHEN, CDR2 SYDVKM. Trimming took 5 bases from V and 3 from J; bases not matched to a gene: 14. This CDR3 is 18 amino acids long. The CDR3 sequence: CASSVSGGWRTDTGELFF. CDR3 coding DNA: TGTGCCAGCAGTGTATCGGGAGGGTGGCGGACCGACACCGGGGAGCTGTTTTTT. Based on the CDR3 plus reference TRBV28 and TRBJ2-2, the full variable domain is DVKVTQSSRYLVKRTGEKVFLECVQDMDHENMFWYRQDPGLGLRLIYFSYDVKMKEKGDIPEGYSVSREKKERFSLILESASTNQTSMYLCASSVSGGWRTDTGELFFGEGSRLTVL.

In this sample, this clonotype turned up many times. The V call is TRBV5-6, the J call TRBJ2-6, with 7 nucleotides matching TRBD1. J gave up 4 bases and V 6 bases, and 7 bases lay outside the gene matches. This CDR3 is built from 15 residues. The V gene's germline CDR1 is SGHDT and CDR2 YYEEEE. This chain's CDR3 is CASTKTGTGANVLTF. The CDR3 DNA reads TGTGCCAGCACCAAGACAGGGACCGGGGCCAACGTCCTGACTTTC.

This rearrangement joins TRBV12-3 or TRBV12-4 to TRBJ1-2; D is perhaps TRBD1 (6 bases). CDR3 length: 16 amino acids. Trimming took off 1 base at V and 3 bases at J, with 15 bases between the two ends. The CDR3 coding sequence is TGTGCCAGCAGTTTAGGGAGGGCAGGGGTTGACTATGGCTACACCTTC. Encoded protein: CASSLGRAGVDYGYTF.

The chain recombines TRBV5-1 with TRBJ2-1, with a weak D call TRBD1 (6 bases). V shed 0 bases and J shed 9 bases, with 19 bases lying between them. CDR1 SGHRS and CDR2 YFSETQ come from the germline V gene. The CDR3 is 16 residues long. The CDR3 is CASSLGRTVGHGEQFF. CDR3 sequence (DNA): TGCGCCAGCAGCTTGGGTAGGACAGTTGGCCACGGTGAGCAGTTCTTC.